The following is a T cell receptor beta chain sequence with its context. Its antigen is unknown. V was shortened by 4 bases and J by 4 bases, with 12 bases between the two germline ends. Germline V lookup: CDR1 SGHRS, CDR2 YFSETQ. The CDR3 runs 14 residues. Treatment locations for all participants with HIV were in the United States. Every sample had 1-10 million cryopreserved PBMC in it before DNA extraction. This sample is drawn from a study of long-term antiretroviral therapy in people with HIV. General study findings and limits: Records did not include ART adherence, viral resistance or therapy changes. Diversity remained lower than transplant donor controls, even though it increased after ART.

At the survey level, the v3.0 immunoSEQ assay was run. The protocol was immunoSEQ multiplex PCR, while the TCRdb copy is restricted to in-frame clones and leaves out a portion. The sample has about 17,000 clones, approximately 73% seen once. This sequence was found in a woman in her fifties or sixties with HIV. The chain has TRBV5-1 and TRBJ2-1; D is tentatively TRBD1 or TRBD2 (7 bases each). The sequenced sample was unsorted PBMCs, obtained around 2.4 years before starting antiretroviral therapy. The DNA of the CDR3 is TGCGCCAGCAGCAGAGCGGGACAGTACAATGAGCAGTTCTTC. Its protein product is CASSRAGQYNEQFF.